This section outlines one TCR beta chain sequence together with its context. Its target is not known. This entry is derived from a study of T cell responses to AZD1222 COVID-19 vaccine. Study details: Pooled together were second doses at about 4 or about 12 weeks. Study-level points and caveats: Spike-wide coverage was observed for vaccine-associated CD4 TCRs, with dominant responses at 160-218 and 743-854. Repertoire sampling occurred only after the peak T cell response. Once two AZD1222 doses were given, Spike-specific TCR breadth and depth went up.

CDR3 size: 15 residues. V lost 6 bases to trimming and J lost 6 bases, with 20 bases between them. Per germline, CDR1 LNHDA and CDR2 SQIVND (reference sequence). The assay was immunoSEQ multiplex PCR, and TCRdb's table has in-frame clones only and misses some. Of under 70,000 clones listed, less than 90% are singletons. This sample comprised peripheral blood, obtained on day 0 of AZD1222 vaccination. This TCR derives from an adult in good health. The chain carries TRBV19 and TRBJ1-1; possibly TRBD1 for D (5 bases). Here the CDR3 reads CASSLRQGDRAEAFF. The CDR3 nucleotides read TGTGCCAGTAGCCTGCGACAAGGGGATCGCGCTGAAGCTTTCTTT.